A selection of T cell receptor beta chains follows, all from one sample in a study of blood T cell repertoires in COVID-19. TCRdb's table, derived via immunoSEQ multiplex PCR, lists solely in-frame clones and lacks some. The profile shows about 210,000 clones, 85% of them singletons. Sample: peripheral blood. These receptors originate from a middle-aged man with COVID-19, enrolled during active disease. Each CDR3 is given with its conserved first and last residue. The D gene is left open where the match is weak. Part of the rows lack a size; the others show once, few, many or a class for expanded clones.

v_gene	abundance	d_gene	j_gene	CDR3nt	CDR3aa
TRBV6-5	-	-	TRBJ2-6	TGTGCCAGCAGTTTCAGACCCGCGGTGCACGTCCTGACTTTC	CASSFRPAVHVLTF
TRBV10-3	-	-	TRBJ2-2	TGTGCCACGCGGTCCGACGGGGAGCTGTTTTTT	CATRSDGELFF
TRBV9	-	-	TRBJ1-6	TGTGCCAGCAGTAGAGAAAATTCACCCCTCCACTTT	CASSRENSPLHF
TRBV3-1/TRBV3-2	-	-	TRBJ1-5	TGTGCCAGCAGCCAAGACGGAGGAAATCAGCCCCAGCATTTT	CASSQDGGNQPQHF
TRBV28	-	TRBD2	TRBJ2-5	TGTGCCAGCAGTAGAGGACTAGCGGGGGTCATGTACCAAGAGACCCAGTACTTC	CASSRGLAGVMYQETQYF
TRBV9	-	TRBD1	TRBJ1-4	TGTGCCAGCAGCGCATACAGGGGGCGGTCTAATGAAAAACTGTTTTTT	CASSAYRGRSNEKLFF
TRBV4-3	-	-	TRBJ2-3	TGCGCCAGCAGCCAAGACAGGGGACCAGATACGCAGTATTTT	CASSQDRGPDTQYF
TRBV7-8	-	TRBD2	TRBJ2-2	TGTGCCAGCAGCTTAGCGTGGACTAGCGGGGGGGCGCGTGTGGCCGGGGAGCTGTTTTTT	CASSLAWTSGGARVAGELFF
TRBV7-3	once	-	TRBJ2-5	TGTGCCAGCAGCTTAAACGGGGGGCCGGGAGAGACCCAGTACTTC	CASSLNGGPGETQYF
TRBV3-1/TRBV3-2	few	-	TRBJ1-5	TGTGCCAGCAGCCAAATGCGGGATCAGCCCCAGCATTTT	CASSQMRDQPQHF